What follows are 12 T cell receptor beta chains derived from one specimen sequenced in a study of T cells after yellow fever vaccination (dated by TCRdb to the late 2010s). This specimen's treatment or condition label, interpreted: live attenuated yellow fever vaccine strain. Libraries were built with 5' RACE. Sequenced on an Illumina NovaSeq 6000. Starting from the raw public reads, TCRdb applied fastp trimming at Q25, assembled clones with MiXCR and retained in-frame beta chains. Rows are combined by CDR3 protein, so each entry shows the most common genes and DNA. The sample table shows about 300,000 distinct CDR3 sequences, and almost 4% are seen once. Clones ranked in the top ten supply about 24% of the sample. The sample in question was PBMCs, obtained 5 days after the yellow fever booster vaccination. The receptor set was obtained from a young man who received the YFV17D yellow fever vaccine.

The chain joins TRBV3-1 to TRBJ2-5, with D tentatively TRBD2 (6 bases). Trimming took 4 bases from V and 5 from J, leaving 17 bases between them. The germline V gene has CDR1 LGHDT and CDR2 YNNKEL (reference sequence). CDR3 length: 15 residues. The CDR3 DNA is TGTGCCAGCAGCCTAAACGGGGGAATCGGGGAGACCCAGTACTTC. It encodes CASSLNGGIGETQYF.

The V call is TRBV20-1, the J call TRBJ2-2; no clear D. Trimming pared 3 bases from V and 1 base from J, leaving 9 bases between. Looked up from germline, CDR1 is DFQATT and CDR2 is SNEGSKA (reference sequence). There are 14 residues in the CDR3. Here the CDR3 reads CSASQTGNTGELFF. DNA for the CDR3: TGCAGTGCTAGCCAAACGGGGAACACCGGGGAGCTGTTTTTT.

The chain recombines TRBV6-6 with TRBJ1-4, with D uncertain. Germline V gene lookup returns CDR1 MNHNY and CDR2 SVGAGI (reference sequence). The CDR3 loop spans 10 amino acids. Trimming took 8 bases from V and 10 from J, leaving 8 bases between them. This chain's CDR3 is CASGEVKLFF. The CDR3 nucleotides read TGTGCCAGCGGGGAGGTAAAACTGTTTTTT.

The chain couples TRBV4-2 to TRBJ2-3, with no clear D. Germline CDR1 reads LGHNA; CDR2 reads YNFKEQ. The V and J ends lost 4 bases and 0 bases respectively, with 8 bases between them. The length of the CDR3 is 14 residues. Here the CDR3 reads CASSPSKSTDTQYF. The CDR3 DNA sequence: TGTGCCAGCAGCCCCTCGAAAAGCACAGATACGCAGTATTTT.

This clonotype was counted a single time. V usage is TRBV2 and J usage is TRBJ2-5; D gene unclear. Trimming removed 5 bases from V and 7 bases from J, with 14 bases in between. The CDR3 has 13 residues. Germline-derived CDR1 and CDR2 are SNHLY and FYNNEI. The CDR3 bases are TGTGCCAGCAGTATGGATGCGGATGGGACCCAGTACTTC. Translating gives CASSMDADGTQYF. Full variable domain (remainder filled in from reference TRBV2 and TRBJ2-5): EPEVTQTPSHQVTQMGQEVILRCVPISNHLYFYWYRQILGQKVEFLVSFYNNEISEKSEIFDDQFSVERPDGSNFTLKIRSTKLEDSAMYFCASSMDADGTQYFGPGTRLLVL.

The sample holds many counts of this clonotype. The rearrangement links TRBV7-9 to TRBJ2-1, with D perhaps TRBD1 (5 bases). The CDR3 contains 15 residues. Trimming took 1 base from V and 5 from J, leaving 12 bases between them. In germline, CDR1 is SEHNR, CDR2 FQNEAQ (reference sequence). CDR3 nucleotide sequence: TGTGCCAGCAGCTTAGGTAATCAGGGCCACAATGAGCAGTTCTTC. Its translation: CASSLGNQGHNEQFF. The whole variable domain, filled in from reference TRBV7-9 and TRBJ2-1, reads DTGVSQNPRHKITKRGQNVTFRCDPISEHNRLYWYRQTLGQGPEFLTYFQNEAQLEKSRLLSDRFSAERPKGSFSTLEIQRTEQGDSAMYLCASSLGNQGHNEQFFGPGTRLTVL.

The rearrangement joins TRBV7-8 to TRBJ2-6; D is uncertain. The CDR3 length is 15 residues. The V and J ends lost 5 bases and 1 base respectively, with 9 bases between them. Germline V gives CDR1 SGHVS, CDR2 FQNEAQ. The DNA of the CDR3 is TGTGCCAGCAGCCCTTATGCGTCTGGGGCCAACGTCCTGACTTTC. This gives the protein CASSPYASGANVLTF.

As DNA, the CDR3 is TGTGCCAGTAATCCCTCGCGGAACAGCCGGACCAAAAACATTCAGTACTTC. Amino acids: CASNPSRNSRTKNIQYF. V usage is TRBV19 and J usage is TRBJ2-4; D remains unclear. The germline V gene encodes CDR1 LNHDA and CDR2 SQIVND (reference sequence). V was trimmed by 7 bases and J by 2 bases, leaving 21 bases between them. This CDR3 contains 17 residues.

The chain uses TRBV9 and TRBJ2-5; possibly TRBD2 for D (5 bases). Trimming stripped 5 bases from V and 1 base from J, with 12 bases between. In germline, CDR1 is SGDLS, CDR2 YYNGEE. CDR3 length equals 14 residues. CDR3 nucleotides: TGTGCCAGCAGTGGAGGTGTTCTCCAAGAGACCCAGTACTTC. Amino acids: CASSGGVLQETQYF.

The chain employs TRBV5-1 and TRBJ2-7; D may match TRBD1 or TRBD2 (5 bases each). Germline V gene lookup returns CDR1 SGHRS and CDR2 YFSETQ. The CDR3 length is 14 residues. Trimming stripped 3 bases from V and 5 bases from J, with 15 bases between. This CDR3 reads CASSWPGQGDEQYF. DNA for the CDR3: TGCGCCAGCAGCTGGCCGGGGCAGGGCGACGAGCAGTACTTC.

This clonotype has more than one count but fewer than ten. The chain employs TRBV20-1 and TRBJ2-3; 12 nucleotides align to TRBD2. Germline CDR1 reads DFQATT; CDR2 reads SNEGSKA (reference sequence). V lost 6 bases, J lost 4 bases, and 8 bases stayed unmatched. This CDR3 has 15 residues. The CDR3 loop reads CSADLAGGRADTQYF. DNA of the CDR3: TGCAGTGCGGATCTAGCGGGGGGGCGTGCAGATACGCAGTATTTT.

CDR3: CASSLRTITGELFF. The CDR3 DNA is TGTGCCAGCAGCTTACGGACCATCACCGGGGAGCTGTTTTTT. V is TRBV6-2 or TRBV6-3 and J is TRBJ2-2; D is uncertain. Deletions cut 6 bases from V and 4 bases from J, with 12 bases between. Germline CDR1 and CDR2: MNHEY and SVGEGT. This CDR3 is 14 amino acids long.